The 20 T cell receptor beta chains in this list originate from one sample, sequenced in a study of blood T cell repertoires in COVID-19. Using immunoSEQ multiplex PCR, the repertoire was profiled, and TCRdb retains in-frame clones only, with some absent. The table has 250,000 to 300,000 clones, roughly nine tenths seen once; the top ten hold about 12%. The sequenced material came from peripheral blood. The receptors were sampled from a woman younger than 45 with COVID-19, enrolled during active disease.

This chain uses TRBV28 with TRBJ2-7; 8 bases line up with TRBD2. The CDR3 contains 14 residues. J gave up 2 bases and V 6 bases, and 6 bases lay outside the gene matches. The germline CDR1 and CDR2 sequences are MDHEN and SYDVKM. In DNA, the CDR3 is TGTGCCAGCAGGGCACTAGCGGAAACCTACGAGCAGTACTTC. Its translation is CASRALAETYEQYF.

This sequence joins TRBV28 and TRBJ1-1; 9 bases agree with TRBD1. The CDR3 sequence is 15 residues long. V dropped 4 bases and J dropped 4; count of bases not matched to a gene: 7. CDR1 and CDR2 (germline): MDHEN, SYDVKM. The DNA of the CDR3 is TGTGCCAGCAGTTCCGGGACAGGGTTCCCCACTGAAGCTTTCTTT. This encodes CASSSGTGFPTEAFF.

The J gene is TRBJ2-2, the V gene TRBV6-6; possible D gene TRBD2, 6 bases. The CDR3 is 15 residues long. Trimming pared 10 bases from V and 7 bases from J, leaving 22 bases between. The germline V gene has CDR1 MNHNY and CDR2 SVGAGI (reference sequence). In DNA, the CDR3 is TGTGCCATAGGCGTTGTGGGGTTGCGGGGCGGGGAGCTGTTTTTT. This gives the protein CAIGVVGLRGGELFF.

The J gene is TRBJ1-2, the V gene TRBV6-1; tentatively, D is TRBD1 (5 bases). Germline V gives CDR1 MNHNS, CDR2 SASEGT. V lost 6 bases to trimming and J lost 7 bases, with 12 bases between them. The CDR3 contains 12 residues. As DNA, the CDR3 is TGTGCCAGCAGCAGGGACTCTCGTGGCTACACCTTC. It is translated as CASSRDSRGYTF.

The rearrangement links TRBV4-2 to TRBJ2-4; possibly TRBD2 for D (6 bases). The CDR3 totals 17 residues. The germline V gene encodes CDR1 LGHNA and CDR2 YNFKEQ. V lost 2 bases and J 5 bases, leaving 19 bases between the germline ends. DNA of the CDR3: TGTGCCAGCAGCCAAAGAGATAGGAGGGGCTCGGAAAACATTCAGTACTTC. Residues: CASSQRDRRGSENIQYF.

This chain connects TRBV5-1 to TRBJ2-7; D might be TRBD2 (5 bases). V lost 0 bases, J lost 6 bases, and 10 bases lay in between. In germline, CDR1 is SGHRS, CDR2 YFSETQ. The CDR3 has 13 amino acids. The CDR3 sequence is CASSLVGVGEQYF. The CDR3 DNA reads TGCGCCAGCAGCTTGGTCGGGGTTGGCGAGCAGTACTTC.

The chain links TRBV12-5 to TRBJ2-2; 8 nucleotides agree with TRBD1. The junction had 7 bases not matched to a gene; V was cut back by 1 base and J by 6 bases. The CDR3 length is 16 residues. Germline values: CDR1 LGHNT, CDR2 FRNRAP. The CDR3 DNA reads TGTGCTAGTGGTTTGGGACAGGGGAGTGGGGCCGGGGAGCTGTTTTTT. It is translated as CASGLGQGSGAGELFF.

The CDR3 coding sequence is TGCGCCAGCAGCTTGGTGGGCAGTAAATATAATTCACCCCTCCACTTT. Translating it yields CASSLVGSKYNSPLHF. This rearrangement joins TRBV5-1 to TRBJ1-6; D remains ambiguous. The germline V gene has CDR1 SGHRS and CDR2 YFSETQ. Deletions cut 0 bases from V and 4 bases from J, with 11 bases between. This CDR3 contains 16 residues.

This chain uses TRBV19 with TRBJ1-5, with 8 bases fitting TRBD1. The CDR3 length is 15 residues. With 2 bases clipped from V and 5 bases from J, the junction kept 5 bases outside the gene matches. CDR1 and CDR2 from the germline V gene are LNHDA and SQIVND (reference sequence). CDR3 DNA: TGTGCCAGTAGTATAACAGGGGGAATCGATCAGCCCCAGCATTTT. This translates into CASSITGGIDQPQHF.

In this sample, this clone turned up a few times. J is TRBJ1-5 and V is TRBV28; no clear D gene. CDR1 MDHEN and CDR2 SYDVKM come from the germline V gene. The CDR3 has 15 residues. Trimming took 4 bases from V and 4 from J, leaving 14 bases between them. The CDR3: CASSYGEQWNQPQHF. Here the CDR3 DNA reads TGTGCCAGCAGTTACGGGGAGCAGTGGAATCAGCCCCAGCATTTT.

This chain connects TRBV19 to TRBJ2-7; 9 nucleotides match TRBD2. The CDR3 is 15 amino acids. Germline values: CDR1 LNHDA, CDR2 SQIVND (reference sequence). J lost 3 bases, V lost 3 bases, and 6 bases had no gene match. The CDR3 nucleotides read TGTGCCAGTAGTATTGCGGGGGGGGCAGTCTACGAGCAGTACTTC. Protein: CASSIAGGAVYEQYF.

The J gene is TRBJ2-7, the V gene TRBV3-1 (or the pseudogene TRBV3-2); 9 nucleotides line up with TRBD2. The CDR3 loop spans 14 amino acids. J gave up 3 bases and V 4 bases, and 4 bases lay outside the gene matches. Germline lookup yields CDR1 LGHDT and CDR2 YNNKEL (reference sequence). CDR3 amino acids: CASSPASGDYEQYF. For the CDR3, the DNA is TGTGCCAGCAGCCCAGCTAGCGGGGACTACGAGCAGTACTTC.

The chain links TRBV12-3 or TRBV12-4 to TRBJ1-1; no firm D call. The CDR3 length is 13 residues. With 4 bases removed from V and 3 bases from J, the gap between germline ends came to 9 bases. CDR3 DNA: TGTGCCAGCAGTTCCCGACATGACACTGAAGCTTTCTTT. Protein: CASSSRHDTEAFF.

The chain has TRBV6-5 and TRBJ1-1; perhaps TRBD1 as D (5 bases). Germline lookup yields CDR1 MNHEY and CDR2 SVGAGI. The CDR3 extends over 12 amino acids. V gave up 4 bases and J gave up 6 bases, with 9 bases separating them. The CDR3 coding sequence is TGTGCCAGCAGTTTTCCAGGGTCTGAAGCTTTCTTT. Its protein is CASSFPGSEAFF.

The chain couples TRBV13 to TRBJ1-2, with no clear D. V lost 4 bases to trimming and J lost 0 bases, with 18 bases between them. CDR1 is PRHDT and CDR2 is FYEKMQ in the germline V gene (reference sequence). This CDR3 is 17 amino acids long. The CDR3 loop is CASSSWRVPLANYGYTF. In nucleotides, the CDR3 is TGTGCCAGCAGCTCGTGGAGGGTCCCATTAGCTAACTATGGCTACACCTTC.

The CDR3 DNA sequence: TGTGCCAGCAGCTTACAGGCAGGGCTCTATGGCTACACCTTC. Residues: CASSLQAGLYGYTF. The chain joins TRBV7-9 to TRBJ1-2, with a weak D call TRBD1 (5 bases). V lost 2 bases and J 4 bases, leaving 11 bases between the germline ends. CDR1 and CDR2 from the germline V gene are SEHNR and FQNEAQ (reference sequence). There are 14 residues in the CDR3. The whole variable domain, filled in from reference TRBV7-9 and TRBJ1-2, reads DTGVSQNPRHKITKRGQNVTFRCDPISEHNRLYWYRQTLGQGPEFLTYFQNEAQLEKSRLLSDRFSAERPKGSFSTLEIQRTEQGDSAMYLCASSLQAGLYGYTFGSGTRLTVV.

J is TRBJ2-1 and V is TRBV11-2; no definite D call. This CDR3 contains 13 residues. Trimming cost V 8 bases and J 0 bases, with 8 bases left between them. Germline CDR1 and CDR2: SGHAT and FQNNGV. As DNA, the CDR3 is TGTGCCAGCGCTAGAGGCTCCTACAATGAGCAGTTCTTC. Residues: CASARGSYNEQFF.

Written as DNA, the CDR3 is TGTGCCAGCAGCCGGGACAGCTCTTATGGCTACACCTTC. Translation gives CASSRDSSYGYTF. V usage is TRBV5-4 and J usage is TRBJ1-2, with 7 nucleotides matching TRBD1. V gave up 4 bases and J gave up 5 bases; unmatched junction bases: 5. The germline V gene encodes CDR1 SGHNT and CDR2 YYREEE (reference sequence). There are 13 residues in the CDR3.

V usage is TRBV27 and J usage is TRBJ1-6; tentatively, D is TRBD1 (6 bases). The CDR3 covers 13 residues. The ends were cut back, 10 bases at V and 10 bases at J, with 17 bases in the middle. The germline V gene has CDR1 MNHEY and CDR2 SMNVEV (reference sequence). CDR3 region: CATRTGRGSPLHF. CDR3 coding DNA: TGTGCCACCAGAACAGGGAGAGGATCACCCCTCCACTTT.

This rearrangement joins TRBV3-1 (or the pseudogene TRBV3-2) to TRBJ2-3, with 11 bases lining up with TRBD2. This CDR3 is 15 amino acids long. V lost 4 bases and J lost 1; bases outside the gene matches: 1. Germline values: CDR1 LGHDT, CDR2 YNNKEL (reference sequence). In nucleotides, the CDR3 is TGTGCCAGCAGCCTGGGACTAGCGGGCACAGATACGCAGTATTTT. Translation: CASSLGLAGTDTQYF.